These 30 T cell receptor beta chains share one sample of origin, sequenced in a study of CXCR3-negative and CXCR3-positive naive CD8 T cells. TRB cDNA libraries were made by UMI-labeled 5' RACE. TCRdb reprocessed the 5' RACE reads and reports one entry per CDR3 protein, with no DNA. The sample table sets out 100,000 to 150,000 distinct CDR3 sequences. The sample comprised naive CXCR3- CD8+ T cells from blood. Indicated subset: CD45RO-CCR7+CD27+CD95- naive CD8+ T cells lacking CXCR3 (TNR3-). The receptors stem from a human donor in good health. Some clones in this sample may be carry-over from other donors' samples.

This chain uses TRBV7-9 with TRBJ2-1. Germline lookup yields CDR1 SEHNR and CDR2 FQNEAQ (reference sequence). The CDR3 covers 12 residues. The CDR3 loop reads CASTEENNEQFF.

The chain uses TRBV28 and TRBJ1-2. The germline V gene encodes CDR1 MDHEN and CDR2 SYDVKM. There are 17 residues in the CDR3. This chain's CDR3 is CASSGVTRGVFNYGYTF.

The chain couples TRBV5-1 to TRBJ2-2. There are 15 residues in the CDR3. Germline V gene lookup returns CDR1 SGHRS and CDR2 YFSETQ. The CDR3 sequence is CASSLSWGNTGELFF. Using reference TRBV5-1 and TRBJ2-2 for the parts outside the CDR3, the full variable domain is KAGVTQTPRYLIKTRGQQVTLSCSPISGHRSVSWYQQTPGQGLQFLFEYFSETQRNKGNFPGRFSGRQFSNSRSEMNVSTLELGDSALYLCASSLSWGNTGELFFGEGSRLTVL.

The chain joins TRBV24-1 to TRBJ2-1; lacking DNA, the TRBD1 call made by TCRdb goes unchecked. There are 14 residues in the CDR3. Germline CDR1 KGHDR, CDR2 SFDVKD. The CDR3: CATSVDRDSNEQFF.

The J gene is TRBJ2-1, the V gene TRBV7-9; TCRdb names TRBD2, which stays unverified in the absence of DNA. The CDR3 covers 17 residues. Germline CDR1 is SEHNR and CDR2 is FQNEAQ (reference sequence). CDR3 region: CASSLNPTSGIYNEQFF. The whole variable domain, remainder taken from reference TRBV7-9 and TRBJ2-1, is DTGVSQNPRHKITKRGQNVTFRCDPISEHNRLYWYRQTLGQGPEFLTYFQNEAQLEKSRLLSDRFSAERPKGSFSTLEIQRTEQGDSAMYLCASSLNPTSGIYNEQFFGPGTRLTVL.

The chain has TRBV7-8 and TRBJ2-1; lacking DNA, the TRBD2 call made by TCRdb goes unchecked. The CDR3 is made up of 15 amino acids. The germline V gene encodes CDR1 SGHVS and CDR2 FQNEAQ. CDR3: CASSGLSGGVNEQFF.

The genes are TRBV20-1 and TRBJ2-1; TCRdb gives TRBD2 as the D gene, but with no DNA this cannot be confirmed. The CDR3 is 14 amino acids. CDR1 is DFQATT and CDR2 is SNEGSKA in the germline V gene (reference sequence). The CDR3 protein is CSARGTSGVNEQFF.

The V and J genes are TRBV7-3 and TRBJ2-2; TCRdb lists TRBD2, though no DNA is available to test this call. This CDR3 spans 17 amino acids. Germline V gives CDR1 SGHTA, CDR2 FQGTGA. CDR3 amino acids: CASSLGVGEPTTGELFF.

The chain links TRBV7-9 to TRBJ1-2; the D call of TRBD1 rests on TCRdb alone, since no DNA is present to check it. The CDR3 sequence is 14 residues long. The germline gives CDR1 SEHNR, CDR2 FQNEAQ (reference sequence). The CDR3 region is CASSTIQGNYGYTF.

V gene TRBV5-1 combines with J gene TRBJ2-3; TCRdb's assignment of TRBD2 cannot be checked, as there is no DNA. This CDR3 region has 17 residues. Looked up from germline, CDR1 is SGHRS and CDR2 is YFSETQ. The CDR3 reads CASSLSPRESSTDTQYF.

The V and J genes are TRBV4-1 and TRBJ2-1; as DNA is missing, the TRBD2 call by TCRdb cannot be tested. The V gene's germline CDR1 is MGHRA and CDR2 YSYEKL. This CDR3 has 17 residues. Here the CDR3 reads CASSQERGPGRYNEQFF.

The chain is built from TRBV4-2 and TRBJ1-6; TCRdb indicates TRBD1, and absent DNA this call remains unverified. CDR3 length equals 16 residues. From germline, CDR1 is LGHNA and CDR2 YNFKEQ. CDR3 loop: CASSQEGSFGGSPLHF.

The chain links TRBV29-1 to TRBJ2-7; TCRdb gives TRBD1 as the D gene, but with no DNA this cannot be confirmed. CDR1 SQVTM and CDR2 ANQGSEA come from the germline V gene. The CDR3 is made up of 14 amino acids. CDR3 residues: CSVDLGTATYEQYF.

V and J are TRBV28 and TRBJ2-5; TCRdb outputs TRBD2, but without DNA this stays unchecked. Per the germline V gene, CDR1 is MDHEN and CDR2 is SYDVKM. The CDR3 runs to 17 residues. The CDR3 sequence is CASSLWAGAGLVVTQYF.

The J gene is TRBJ2-7, the V gene TRBV19; TCRdb proposes TRBD1, but this gene call is untestable without DNA. CDR3 length: 15 residues. The germline V gene encodes CDR1 LNHDA and CDR2 SQIVND (reference sequence). The CDR3 protein is CASSRGQGGSYEQYF. Based on the CDR3 plus reference TRBV19 and TRBJ2-7, the full variable domain is DGGITQSPKYLFRKEGQNVTLSCEQNLNHDAMYWYRQDPGQGLRLIYYSQIVNDFQKGDIAEGYSVSREKKESFPLTVTSAQKNPTAFYLCASSRGQGGSYEQYFGPGTRLTVT.

V and J are TRBV12-5 and TRBJ2-7. Germline values: CDR1 LGHNT, CDR2 FRNRAP. This CDR3 is 14 amino acids long. The CDR3 loop is CASGLVNTPYEQYF.

V and J are TRBV11-2 and TRBJ1-2; TCRdb indicates TRBD1, and absent DNA this call remains unverified. Germline loops: CDR1 SGHAT, CDR2 FQNNGV. The CDR3 has 13 residues. Here the CDR3 reads CASSDRVDYGYTF.

This chain links TRBV19 with TRBJ2-3. Germline CDR1 reads LNHDA; CDR2 reads SQIVND (reference sequence). This CDR3 comprises 13 residues. The CDR3 here is CASSIDRSDTQYF. Supplemented by reference TRBV19 and TRBJ2-3, the full variable domain reads DGGITQSPKYLFRKEGQNVTLSCEQNLNHDAMYWYRQDPGQGLRLIYYSQIVNDFQKGDIAEGYSVSREKKESFPLTVTSAQKNPTAFYLCASSIDRSDTQYFGPGTRLTVL.

V usage is TRBV6-5 and J usage is TRBJ1-2; TCRdb's assignment of TRBD1 cannot be checked, as there is no DNA. The CDR3 totals 14 residues. Germline lookup yields CDR1 MNHEY and CDR2 SVGAGI. CDR3 residues: CASSSGQGNYGYTF.

This rearrangement joins TRBV29-1 to TRBJ2-1; TCRdb outputs TRBD2, but without DNA this stays unchecked. The V gene's germline CDR1 is SQVTM and CDR2 ANQGSEA. CDR3 size: 15 residues. Here the CDR3 reads CSVVPGLAGYNEQFF.

CDR3 loop: CASSPPGAGANVLTF. V and J are TRBV5-1 and TRBJ2-6; without DNA, the TCRdb call of TRBD1 cannot be checked. Germline assignment: CDR1 SGHRS and CDR2 YFSETQ. The CDR3 runs to 15 residues.

The rearrangement uses TRBV5-5 and TRBJ2-6. Germline V gives CDR1 SGHKS, CDR2 YYEKEE (reference sequence). This CDR3 region has 14 residues. This CDR3 reads CASLESIRANVLTF.

The V and J genes are TRBV9 and TRBJ2-7. CDR1 SGDLS and CDR2 YYNGEE come from the germline V gene. The CDR3 spans 13 residues. The CDR3 loop is CASSVDEPYEQYF.

The chain has TRBV7-9 and TRBJ2-7; as DNA is missing, the TRBD1 call by TCRdb cannot be tested. Per germline, CDR1 SEHNR and CDR2 FQNEAQ (reference sequence). This CDR3 contains 14 residues. The CDR3 here is CASSPGQGFYEQYF.

J is TRBJ2-2 and V is TRBV13; TCRdb calls TRBD2, which cannot be checked without DNA. Germline assignment: CDR1 PRHDT and CDR2 FYEKMQ (reference sequence). CDR3 length equals 16 residues. CDR3 residues: CASSSLAGGAAGELFF.

V is TRBV5-1 and J is TRBJ1-1. In germline, CDR1 is SGHRS, CDR2 YFSETQ. The CDR3 runs to 13 residues. The CDR3 here is CASSANINTEAFF.

This chain uses TRBV27 with TRBJ1-6; TCRdb proposes TRBD1, but this gene call is untestable without DNA. Germline-derived CDR1 and CDR2 are MNHEY and SMNVEV (reference sequence). CDR3 length equals 12 residues. The CDR3 region is CASSDRASPLHF.

The chain has TRBV15 and TRBJ1-5; TCRdb's D call, TRBD1, is unchecked because there is no DNA. CDR1 is LNHNV, CDR2 YYDKDF, per germline (reference sequence). The CDR3 extends over 16 amino acids. The CDR3 loop reads CATSSARQGLNQPQHF.

The gene calls are TRBV19 and TRBJ2-2; TCRdb indicates TRBD2, and absent DNA this call remains unverified. CDR1 is LNHDA, CDR2 SQIVND, per germline (reference sequence). This CDR3 is built from 14 residues. The CDR3 loop reads CASGIGGYTGELFF.

The genes are TRBV28 and TRBJ2-1; TCRdb returns TRBD2, unconfirmable since there is no DNA. Looked up from germline, CDR1 is MDHEN and CDR2 is SYDVKM. The CDR3 is made up of 15 amino acids. The CDR3 here is CASSSTSGRAAWQFF.